The 21 T cell receptor beta chains presented below share a single source sample, sequenced in a study of blood T cell repertoires in COVID-19. Some clones are missing from TCRdb's copy, which holds only in-frame ones; the method was immunoSEQ multiplex PCR. The sample holds about 130,000 clones, approximately 80% seen once. Sequenced input: peripheral blood. The receptors shown here come from a man aged 40-49 years with active or convalescent COVID-19.

This chain links TRBV5-1 with TRBJ2-1; 10 positions match TRBD2. The germline gives CDR1 SGHRS, CDR2 YFSETQ. J was trimmed by 6 bases and V by 7 bases; bases with no gene match: 7. The CDR3 has 14 amino acids. The CDR3 region is CASEAGGPSNEQFF. CDR3 DNA: TGCGCCAGCGAAGCGGGAGGGCCTTCCAATGAGCAGTTCTTC.

The J gene is TRBJ1-1, the V gene TRBV5-4; D is ambiguous. Germline CDR1 SGHNT, CDR2 YYREEE (reference sequence). V was trimmed by 0 bases and J by 2 bases, leaving 11 bases between them. The CDR3 totals 15 residues. CDR3 loop: CASSLVGGGNTEAFF. Here the CDR3 DNA reads TGTGCCAGCAGCTTGGTGGGCGGAGGTAACACTGAAGCTTTCTTT.

This clone came up a few times. The chain couples TRBV28 to TRBJ1-6; possibly TRBD1 for D (6 bases). V lost 5 bases and J 7 bases, leaving 12 bases between the germline ends. Germline V gives CDR1 MDHEN, CDR2 SYDVKM. The CDR3 loop spans 14 amino acids. CDR3 loop: CASSRRQANSPLHF. The CDR3 DNA reads as TGTGCCAGCAGTAGACGACAGGCCAATTCACCCCTCCACTTT.

J is TRBJ2-3 and V is TRBV6-6, with a tentative D call TRBD2 (6 bases). The CDR3 has 15 amino acids. The V gene lost 2 bases and the J gene lost 1 base, with 10 bases spanning the gap. Germline V CDR1 and CDR2: MNHNY, SVGAGI (reference sequence). Here the CDR3 reads CASSYPGEGTDTQYF. CDR3 bases: TGTGCCAGCAGTTACCCGGGAGAAGGCACAGATACGCAGTATTTT.

Only one count was recorded for this clone. This chain uses TRBV6-5 with TRBJ1-2; 7 bases are a match to TRBD1. Trimming removed 5 bases from V and 4 bases from J; junction bases left unmatched: 7. From germline, CDR1 is MNHEY and CDR2 SVGAGI. This CDR3 is built from 14 residues. CDR3 amino acids: CASSNRDRSYGYTF. CDR3 DNA sequence: TGTGCCAGCAGTAACCGGGACAGAAGCTATGGCTACACCTTC.

This clone has only a few counts. V usage is TRBV11-2 and J usage is TRBJ2-1, with TRBD2 identical over 7 bases. This CDR3 spans 16 amino acids. Germline trimming cut 0 bases from V and 4 bases from J; bases unmatched to any gene: 6. Germline assignment: CDR1 SGHAT and CDR2 FQNNGV. CDR3: CASSLDERGPYNEQFF. The CDR3 DNA is TGTGCCAGCAGCTTAGATGAGCGGGGCCCTTACAATGAGCAGTTCTTC.

This chain links TRBV30 with TRBJ1-3; no clear D. Trimming pared 1 base from V and 0 bases from J, leaving 4 bases between. The CDR3 has 13 residues. Germline V gene lookup returns CDR1 GTSNPN and CDR2 SVGIG (reference sequence). CDR3 amino acids: CAWSASSGNTIYF. The CDR3, as DNA: TGTGCCTGGAGTGCCAGCTCTGGAAACACCATATATTTT.

The chain combines TRBV7-2 with TRBJ1-2, with 9 nucleotides matching TRBD1. CDR3 length: 13 residues. Germline V gene data show CDR1 as SGHTA and CDR2 as FQGNSA. V lost 4 bases to trimming and J lost 5 bases; unmatched junction nucleotides: 2. The CDR3 protein is CASSWGQGYGYTF. DNA for the CDR3: TGTGCCAGCAGCTGGGGACAGGGTTATGGCTACACCTTC.

This clone was counted only a few times. This chain joins TRBV28 and TRBJ1-2; a weak D match, TRBD1 (6 bases). CDR1 is MDHEN, CDR2 SYDVKM, per germline. There are 12 residues in the CDR3. The V end lost 3 bases, the J end lost 9 bases, and 11 bases lay between the germline ends. The CDR3 is CASSLLRDSYTF. DNA for the CDR3: TGTGCCAGCAGTTTGCTCCGGGACAGCTACACCTTC.

This chain links TRBV12-3 or TRBV12-4 with TRBJ2-7; a weak D match, TRBD1 (6 bases). CDR3 length equals 13 residues. The germline V and J ends were trimmed by 4 bases and 3 bases, with 10 bases remaining between them. The CDR3 reads CASSSGQYYEQYF. In DNA, the CDR3 is TGTGCCAGCAGTTCCGGACAGTACTACGAGCAGTACTTC.

V gene TRBV3-1 (or the pseudogene TRBV3-2) combines with J gene TRBJ1-1; a weak D match, TRBD1 (5 bases). This CDR3 has 14 amino acids. V lost 0 bases, J lost 11 bases, and 16 bases lay in between. Germline loops: CDR1 LGHDT, CDR2 YNNKEL (reference sequence). The CDR3 spells CASSQDRAGMVAFF. CDR3 sequence (DNA): TGTGCCAGCAGCCAAGATAGGGCAGGGATGGTGGCTTTCTTT.

The V call is TRBV7-8, the J call TRBJ1-2; D perhaps matches TRBD1 (6 bases). Germline values: CDR1 SGHVS, CDR2 FQNEAQ. The length of the CDR3 is 14 residues. Trimming stripped 2 bases from V and 2 bases from J, with 9 bases between. CDR3 bases: TGTGCCAGCAGCTTATCACAGGGAAACTATGGCTACACCTTC. This gives the protein CASSLSQGNYGYTF.

The count of this clone is one. In nucleotides, the CDR3 is TGTGCCAGCAGTCAACAGGGAAGGGACTATGGCTACACCTTC. Translating gives CASSQQGRDYGYTF. J is TRBJ1-2 and V is TRBV4-2; D is possibly TRBD1 (6 bases). The length of the CDR3 is 14 residues. Germline V gene data show CDR1 as LGHNA and CDR2 as YNFKEQ. Trimming removed 6 bases at V and 3 bases at J, with 14 bases between.

The gene calls are TRBV11-1 and TRBJ1-1; the D gene is possibly TRBD1 (5 bases). The V gene's germline CDR1 is SGHAT and CDR2 FQDESV (reference sequence). The CDR3 totals 15 residues. The V gene lost 2 bases and the J gene lost 4 bases, with 14 bases spanning the gap. The CDR3 here is CASSLFDVGGTEAFF. The CDR3 nucleotides read TGTGCCAGCAGCTTATTCGACGTGGGGGGCACTGAAGCTTTCTTT. Full variable domain (outside the CDR3, taken from reference TRBV11-1 and TRBJ1-1): EAEVAQSPRYKITEKSQAVAFWCDPISGHATLYWYRQILGQGPELLVQFQDESVVDDSQLPKDRFSAERLKGVDSTLKIQPAELGDSAMYLCASSLFDVGGTEAFFGQGTRLTVV.

This clone was observed a few times. Distinct nucleotide sequences in the sample also encode this CDR3. CDR3 amino acids: CASSLTGDGNQPQHF. CDR3 sequence (DNA): TGTGCCAGCAGCCTCACCGGGGATGGCAATCAGCCCCAGCATTTT. This chain links TRBV4-2 with TRBJ1-5; D gene ambiguous. The CDR3 has 15 amino acids. V lost 4 bases to trimming and J lost 2 bases, with 12 bases between them. Looked up from germline, CDR1 is LGHNA and CDR2 is YNFKEQ.

This clone was seen a few times. CDR3 residues: CASSGLEGFTGELFF. CDR3 nucleotide sequence: TGTGCCAGCAGCGGGCTAGAGGGTTTCACCGGGGAGCTGTTTTTT. This chain joins TRBV5-5 and TRBJ2-2; weak D call: TRBD2 (5 bases). The CDR3 length is 15 residues. Germline CDR1 reads SGHKS; CDR2 reads YYEKEE (reference sequence). V lost 4 bases and J lost 4, with 14 bases in between.

The rearrangement uses TRBV29-1 and TRBJ1-2; D is undetermined. Trimming cost V 4 bases and J 6 bases, with 15 bases left between them. Germline values: CDR1 SQVTM, CDR2 ANQGSEA. This CDR3 has 13 residues. CDR3 in DNA: TGCAGCGTTGTGGGTGGACTAATAGATGGCTACACCTTC. Its protein product is CSVVGGLIDGYTF. Looking up the rest from reference TRBV29-1 and TRBJ1-2 gives the full variable domain: SAVISQKPSRDICQRGTSLTIQCQVDSQVTMMFWYRQQPGQSLTLIATANQGSEATYESGFVIDKFPISRPNLTFSTLTVSNMSPEDSSIYLCSVVGGLIDGYTFGSGTRLTVV.

The chain joins TRBV29-1 to TRBJ2-1; 9 nucleotides agree with TRBD1. Germline assignment: CDR1 SQVTM and CDR2 ANQGSEA. The CDR3 covers 13 residues. With V trimmed by 8 bases and J by 6 bases, 8 bases remained unmatched. CDR3 coding DNA: TGCAGCTTCAGTTCGGACAGGGGCAATGAGCAGTTCTTC. Translated: CSFSSDRGNEQFF.

This clone was found a few times. This rearrangement joins TRBV4-3 to TRBJ2-4; TRBD2 matches 8 bases. V lost 1 base and J lost 11; bases outside the gene matches: 7. From germline, CDR1 is LGHNA and CDR2 YSLEER. This CDR3 has 14 amino acids. CDR3 sequence (DNA): TGCGCCAGCAGCCAAGGGCAAACTAGCGGTGTTCAGTACTTC. Its protein is CASSQGQTSGVQYF.

The genes are TRBV4-1 and TRBJ2-7; D possibly corresponds to TRBD1 (5 bases). Germline V lookup: CDR1 MGHRA, CDR2 YSYEKL. CDR3 length: 13 amino acids. V lost 0 bases to trimming and J lost 4 bases, with 7 bases between them. CDR3 sequence (DNA): TGCGCCAGCAGCCAAGAGGGGCCTTACGAGCAGTACTTC. Translated: CASSQEGPYEQYF.

J is TRBJ1-2 and V is TRBV19; D gene uncertain. Trimming pared 6 bases from V and 3 bases from J, leaving 17 bases between. This CDR3 region has 15 residues. Germline CDR1 LNHDA, CDR2 SQIVND (reference sequence). CDR3 coding DNA: TGTGCCAGTAGGCAACGCGGGCCGGTTGACTATGGCTACACCTTC. It yields the protein CASRQRGPVDYGYTF. The variable domain in full, with the rest retrieved from reference TRBV19 and TRBJ1-2, is DGGITQSPKYLFRKEGQNVTLSCEQNLNHDAMYWYRQDPGQGLRLIYYSQIVNDFQKGDIAEGYSVSREKKESFPLTVTSAQKNPTAFYLCASRQRGPVDYGYTFGSGTRLTVV.